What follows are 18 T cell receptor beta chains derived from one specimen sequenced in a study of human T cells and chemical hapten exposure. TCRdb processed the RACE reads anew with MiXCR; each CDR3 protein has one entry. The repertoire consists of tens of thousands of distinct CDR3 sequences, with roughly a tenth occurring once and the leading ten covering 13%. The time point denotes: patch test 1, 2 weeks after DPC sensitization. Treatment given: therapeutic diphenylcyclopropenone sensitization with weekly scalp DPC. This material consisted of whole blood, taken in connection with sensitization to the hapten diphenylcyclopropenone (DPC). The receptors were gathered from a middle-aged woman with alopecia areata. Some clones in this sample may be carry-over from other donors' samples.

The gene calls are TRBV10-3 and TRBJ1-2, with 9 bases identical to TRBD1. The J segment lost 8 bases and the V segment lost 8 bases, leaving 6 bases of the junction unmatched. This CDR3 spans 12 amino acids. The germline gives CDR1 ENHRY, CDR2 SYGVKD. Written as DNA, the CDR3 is TGTGCCATCGGACAGGGGTCGCCCGGCTACACCTTC. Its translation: CAIGQGSPGYTF.

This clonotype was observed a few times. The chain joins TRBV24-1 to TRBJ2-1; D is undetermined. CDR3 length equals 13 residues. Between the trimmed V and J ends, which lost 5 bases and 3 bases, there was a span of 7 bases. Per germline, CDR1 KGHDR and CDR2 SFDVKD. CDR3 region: CATSGFGYNEQFF. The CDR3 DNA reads TGTGCCACCAGTGGTTTCGGCTACAATGAGCAGTTCTTC.

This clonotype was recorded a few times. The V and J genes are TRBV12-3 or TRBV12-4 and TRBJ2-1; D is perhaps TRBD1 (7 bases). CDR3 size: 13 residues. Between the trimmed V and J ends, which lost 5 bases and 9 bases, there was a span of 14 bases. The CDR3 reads CASSLVQGGEQFF. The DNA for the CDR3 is TGTGCCAGCAGTCTTGTCCAGGGGGGTGAGCAGTTCTTC.

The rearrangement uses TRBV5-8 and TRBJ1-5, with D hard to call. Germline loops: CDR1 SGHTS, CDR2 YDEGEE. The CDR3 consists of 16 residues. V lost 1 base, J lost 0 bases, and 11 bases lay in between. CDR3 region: CASSLITVYSNQPQHF. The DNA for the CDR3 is TGTGCCAGCAGCTTGATTACAGTTTATAGCAATCAGCCCCAGCATTTT.

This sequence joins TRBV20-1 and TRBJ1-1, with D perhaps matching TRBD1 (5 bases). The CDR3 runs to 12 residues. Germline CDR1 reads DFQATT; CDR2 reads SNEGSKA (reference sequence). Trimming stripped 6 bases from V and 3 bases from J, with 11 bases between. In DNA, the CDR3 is TGCAGTGCCAATGGGGGGGACACTGAAGCTTTCTTT. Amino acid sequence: CSANGGDTEAFF.

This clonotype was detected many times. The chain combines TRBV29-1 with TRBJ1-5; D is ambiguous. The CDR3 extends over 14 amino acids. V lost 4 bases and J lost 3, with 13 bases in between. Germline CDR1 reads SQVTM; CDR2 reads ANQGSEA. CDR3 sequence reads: CSVAGVGINQPQHF. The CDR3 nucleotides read TGCAGCGTTGCTGGGGTCGGGATCAATCAGCCCCAGCATTTT.

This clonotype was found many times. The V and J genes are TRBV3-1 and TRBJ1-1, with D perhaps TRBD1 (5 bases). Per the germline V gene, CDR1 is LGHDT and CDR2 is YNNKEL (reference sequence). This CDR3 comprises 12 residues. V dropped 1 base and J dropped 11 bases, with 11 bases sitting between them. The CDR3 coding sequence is TGTGCCAGCAGCCAAGCAAAAGGGGCGGCTTTCTTT. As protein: CASSQAKGAAFF.

The CDR3 reads CASSSSQGPPRAFF. The CDR3 coding sequence is TGCGCCAGCAGCTCGTCCCAGGGCCCCCCTCGGGCTTTCTTT. The chain is built from TRBV4-1 and TRBJ1-1, with a possible D match to TRBD1 (5 bases). Trimming removed 5 bases from V and 11 bases from J, with 21 bases in between. Germline CDR1 MGHRA, CDR2 YSYEKL. The CDR3 sequence is 14 residues long.

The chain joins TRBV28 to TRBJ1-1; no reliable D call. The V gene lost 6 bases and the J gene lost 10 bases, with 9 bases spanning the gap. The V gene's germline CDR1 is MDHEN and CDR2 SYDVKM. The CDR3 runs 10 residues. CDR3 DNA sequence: TGTGCCAGCAGGTCGACCACAGCTTTCTTT. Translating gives CASRSTTAFF.

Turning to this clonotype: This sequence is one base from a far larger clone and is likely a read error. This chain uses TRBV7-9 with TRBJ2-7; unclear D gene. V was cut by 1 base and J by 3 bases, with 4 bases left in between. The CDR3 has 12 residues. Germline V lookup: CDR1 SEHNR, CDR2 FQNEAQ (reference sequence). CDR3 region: CASSLVCYEQYF. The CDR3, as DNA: TGTGCCAGCAGCTTAGTCTGCTACGAGCAGTACTTC.

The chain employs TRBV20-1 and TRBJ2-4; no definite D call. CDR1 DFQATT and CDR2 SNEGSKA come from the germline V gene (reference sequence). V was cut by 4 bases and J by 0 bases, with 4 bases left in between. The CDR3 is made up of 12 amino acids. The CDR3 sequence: CSANIAKNIQYF. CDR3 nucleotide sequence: TGCAGTGCTAATATAGCCAAAAACATTCAGTACTTC.

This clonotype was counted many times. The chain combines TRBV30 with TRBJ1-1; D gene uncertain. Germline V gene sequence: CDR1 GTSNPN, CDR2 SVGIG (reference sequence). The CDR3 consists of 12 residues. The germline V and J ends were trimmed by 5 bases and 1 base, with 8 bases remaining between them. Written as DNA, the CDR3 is TGTGCCTGGTATCCGGGGAACACTGAAGCTTTCTTT. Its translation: CAWYPGNTEAFF. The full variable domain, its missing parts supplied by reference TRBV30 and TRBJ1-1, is SQTIHQWPATLVQPVGSPLSLECTVEGTSNPNLYWYRQAAGRGLQLLFYSVGIGQISSEVPQNLSASRPQDRQFILSSKKLLLSDSGFYLCAWYPGNTEAFFGQGTRLTVV.

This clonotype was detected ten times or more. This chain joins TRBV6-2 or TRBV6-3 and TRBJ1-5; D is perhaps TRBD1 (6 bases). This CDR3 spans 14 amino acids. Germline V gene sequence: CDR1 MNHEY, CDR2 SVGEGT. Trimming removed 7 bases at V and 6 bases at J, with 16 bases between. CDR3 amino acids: CASTLGGGSQPQHF. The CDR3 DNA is TGTGCCAGCACCCTGGGGGGCGGGAGTCAGCCCCAGCATTTT.

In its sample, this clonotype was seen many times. The CDR3 DNA follows: TGTGCCAGCAGCTTCGACGACACTGAAGCTTTCTTT. Protein product: CASSFDDTEAFF. The chain is built from TRBV7-9 and TRBJ1-1, with no clear D. V gave up 3 bases and J gave up 3 bases, with 5 bases separating them. Germline V gene lookup returns CDR1 SEHNR and CDR2 FQNEAQ (reference sequence). The CDR3 is 12 amino acids.

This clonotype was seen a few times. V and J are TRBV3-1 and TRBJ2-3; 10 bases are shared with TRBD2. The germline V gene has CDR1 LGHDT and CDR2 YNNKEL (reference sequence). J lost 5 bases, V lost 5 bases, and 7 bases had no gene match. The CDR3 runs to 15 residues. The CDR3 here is CASSGSGGAGDTQYF. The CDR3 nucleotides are TGTGCCAGCAGCGGAAGCGGGGGGGCCGGAGATACGCAGTATTTT.

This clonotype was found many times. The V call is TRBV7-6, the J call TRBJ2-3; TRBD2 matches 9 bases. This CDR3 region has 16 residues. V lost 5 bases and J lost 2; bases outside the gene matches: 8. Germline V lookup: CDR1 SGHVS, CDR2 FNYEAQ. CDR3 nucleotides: TGTGCCAGCAGCATAGAAGCGGGGGGCAACACAGATACGCAGTATTTT. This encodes CASSIEAGGNTDTQYF.

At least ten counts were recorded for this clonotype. CDR3 protein: CASSRVTEAFF. The CDR3 DNA reads as TGTGCCAGCAGTCGAGTGACTGAAGCTTTCTTT. The genes are TRBV12-3 or TRBV12-4 and TRBJ1-1; the D is unclear. The V end was cut by 5 bases, the J end by 5 bases, with 6 bases between. The CDR3 runs 11 residues.

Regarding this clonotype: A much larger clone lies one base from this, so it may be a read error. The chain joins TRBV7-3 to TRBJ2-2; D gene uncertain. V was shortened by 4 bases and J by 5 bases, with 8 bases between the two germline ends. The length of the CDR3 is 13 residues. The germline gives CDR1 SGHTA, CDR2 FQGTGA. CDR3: CASSSEATGELFF. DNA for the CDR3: TGTGCCAGCAGCTCAGAGGCAACCGGGGAGCTGTTTTTT.